A single sample is the source of the 17 T cell receptor beta chains below, sequenced in a study of T cells in narcolepsy. Clones were read by immunoSEQ multiplex PCR, and TCRdb kept only the in-frame ones, dropping some. Of approximately 31,000 clones listed, 70% to 85% were seen once; the top ten hold over 0.95%. Sequencing input: CD45RA- memory CD4+ T cells from PBMCs. The source is a human donor with narcolepsy.

This clone appeared once. The CDR3: CASSQATSGGNEQFF. CDR3 DNA sequence: TGTGCCAGCAGCCAGGCGACTAGCGGGGGCAATGAGCAGTTCTTC. The V call is TRBV13, the J call TRBJ2-1, with 12 bases matching TRBD2. The CDR3 spans 15 residues. CDR1 is PRHDT, CDR2 FYEKMQ, per germline (reference sequence). V was clipped by 5 bases and J by 6 bases; unmatched bases: 5.

The J gene is TRBJ1-2, the V gene TRBV7-6; possibly TRBD1 for D (5 bases). The germline V gene encodes CDR1 SGHVS and CDR2 FNYEAQ. V lost 4 bases to trimming and J lost 8 bases, with 17 bases between them. The CDR3 is 14 residues long. The CDR3: CASSSQGGFLGYTF. The CDR3 DNA follows: TGTGCCAGCAGCTCCCAGGGAGGTTTCCTCGGCTACACCTTC.

This chain joins TRBV11-2 and TRBJ1-1; D is uncertain. The CDR3 extends over 11 amino acids. Germline values: CDR1 SGHAT, CDR2 FQNNGV. Trimming shortened V by 3 bases and J by 11 bases, and 10 bases separated the two germline ends. CDR3 sequence (DNA): TGTGCCAGCAGCTTGGGTCTAAGGGCTTTCTTT. Protein: CASSLGLRAFF.

This clone was picked up one time. The gene calls are TRBV30 and TRBJ1-5; the D is unclear. The V end lost 1 base, the J end lost 4 bases, and 5 bases lay between the germline ends. Looked up from germline, CDR1 is GTSNPN and CDR2 is SVGIG (reference sequence). The CDR3 is 12 amino acids. The CDR3 DNA is TGTGCCTGGAGTGCCAGTAATCAGCCCCAGCATTTT. Translating gives CAWSASNQPQHF. Together with reference TRBV30 and TRBJ1-5, the CDR3 gives the full variable domain: SQTIHQWPATLVQPVGSPLSLECTVEGTSNPNLYWYRQAAGRGLQLLFYSVGIGQISSEVPQNLSASRPQDRQFILSSKKLLLSDSGFYLCAWSASNQPQHFGDGTRLSIL.

This chain uses TRBV19 with TRBJ2-3; D tentatively fits TRBD1 or TRBD2 (5 bases each). CDR1 is LNHDA, CDR2 SQIVND, per germline (reference sequence). Trimming cost V 4 bases and J 1 base, with 12 bases left between them. The CDR3 has 15 residues. The CDR3 sequence: CASSSGQGRTDTQYF. The CDR3 DNA reads TGTGCCAGTAGTAGCGGGCAGGGACGCACAGATACGCAGTATTTT. Full variable domain (rest looked up from reference TRBV19 and TRBJ2-3): DGGITQSPKYLFRKEGQNVTLSCEQNLNHDAMYWYRQDPGQGLRLIYYSQIVNDFQKGDIAEGYSVSREKKESFPLTVTSAQKNPTAFYLCASSSGQGRTDTQYFGPGTRLTVL.

The chain recombines TRBV7-8 with TRBJ2-1; TRBD2 matches 11 bases. The V segment lost 5 bases and the J segment 0 bases; nucleotides outside the gene matches: 9. Germline CDR1 is SGHVS and CDR2 is FQNEAQ. The CDR3 runs 18 residues. The chain's CDR3 is CASSPLASGGISYNEQFF. DNA of the CDR3: TGTGCCAGCAGCCCCCTCGCTAGCGGGGGGATCTCCTACAATGAGCAGTTCTTC.

The chain links TRBV19 to TRBJ2-3; possibly TRBD2 for D (5 bases). V lost 2 bases and J 2 bases, leaving 8 bases between the germline ends. The CDR3 has 14 residues. The germline CDR1 and CDR2 sequences are LNHDA and SQIVND (reference sequence). The CDR3 nucleotides are TGTGCCAGTAGTATAACGGGGTTCACAGATACGCAGTATTTT. Protein product: CASSITGFTDTQYF.

The J gene is TRBJ1-2, the V gene TRBV7-9; TRBD1 matches 9 bases. J gave up 4 bases and V 1 base, and 10 bases lay outside the gene matches. The germline V gene has CDR1 SEHNR and CDR2 FQNEAQ (reference sequence). The CDR3 is 17 residues long. In DNA form, the CDR3 reads TGTGCCAGCAGCTTAGAATCCGGACAGGGGTCCGCCTATGGCTACACCTTC. Translated: CASSLESGQGSAYGYTF.

The rearrangement uses TRBV14 and TRBJ1-5; D remains unclear. Trimming cost V 0 bases and J 4 bases, with 4 bases left between them. Per germline, CDR1 SGHDN and CDR2 FVKESK. The CDR3 totals 13 residues. CDR3 in amino acids: CASSQEGNQPQHF. In DNA, the CDR3 is TGTGCCAGCAGCCAAGAGGGGAATCAGCCCCAGCATTTT. The whole variable domain, filled in from reference TRBV14 and TRBJ1-5, reads EAGVTQFPSHSVIEKGQTVTLRCDPISGHDNLYWYRRVMGKEIKFLLHFVKESKQDESGMPNNRFLAERTGGTYSTLKVQPAELEDSGVYFCASSQEGNQPQHFGDGTRLSIL.

The J gene is TRBJ2-1, the V gene TRBV7-2; TRBD1 is a possible D gene (6 bases). The germline CDR1 and CDR2 sequences are SGHTA and FQGNSA. The CDR3 covers 14 residues. V was shortened by 2 bases and J by 8 bases, with 13 bases between the two germline ends. The CDR3 reads CASSLNPGVDEQFF. The CDR3 nucleotides are TGTGCCAGCAGCTTAAATCCAGGGGTGGATGAGCAGTTCTTC.

The genes are TRBV7-2 and TRBJ2-5, with D unclear. This CDR3 comprises 15 residues. Between the trimmed V and J ends, which lost 1 base and 5 bases, there was a span of 14 bases. Germline assignment: CDR1 SGHTA and CDR2 FQGNSA. The CDR3 DNA sequence: TGTGCCAGCAGCTTAGAAACTTCCCGCTGGGAGACCCAGTACTTC. Amino acid sequence: CASSLETSRWETQYF. Full variable domain (rest looked up from reference TRBV7-2 and TRBJ2-5): GAGVSQSPSNKVTEKGKDVELRCDPISGHTALYWYRQSLGQGLEFLIYFQGNSAPDKSGLPSDRFSAERTGGSVSTLTIQRTQQEDSAVYLCASSLETSRWETQYFGPGTRLLVL.

This chain connects TRBV6-5 to TRBJ2-7; 11 bases are shared with TRBD1. Germline CDR1 and CDR2: MNHEY and SVGAGI. The CDR3 is 13 residues long. V gave up 6 bases and J gave up 7 bases; unmatched junction bases: 5. The CDR3 region has the DNA TGTGCCAGCAGCCCGGACAGGGGGCTTGAGCAGTACTTC. Encoded protein: CASSPDRGLEQYF.

The chain links TRBV11-3 to TRBJ2-2; a weak D match, TRBD2 (5 bases). CDR3 length: 13 residues. Germline-derived CDR1 and CDR2 are SGHNT and YENEEA. Trimming cost V 4 bases and J 8 bases, with 11 bases left between them. The CDR3 coding sequence is TGTGCCAGCAGCTCCGGACTGAGTGGGGAGCTGTTTTTT. Its protein is CASSSGLSGELFF. Using reference TRBV11-3 and TRBJ2-2 for the parts outside the CDR3, the full variable domain is EAGVVQSPRYKIIEKKQPVAFWCNPISGHNTLYWYLQNLGQGPELLIRYENEEAVDDSQLPKDRFSAERLKGVDSTLKIQPAELGDSAVYLCASSSGLSGELFFGEGSRLTVL.

This chain's CDR3 is CASSAGGAYQETQYF. In DNA form, the CDR3 reads TGTGCCAGCAGCGCGGGGGGGGCCTACCAAGAGACCCAGTACTTC. This chain joins TRBV9 and TRBJ2-5; 8 positions match TRBD2. Germline values: CDR1 SGDLS, CDR2 YYNGEE. CDR3 length equals 15 residues. The J segment lost 0 bases and the V segment lost 3 bases, leaving 4 bases of the junction unmatched.

In DNA form, the CDR3 reads TGTGCCAGCAGGGGGCGCGGGGTGAACACTGAAGCTTTCTTT. As protein: CASRGRGVNTEAFF. The chain carries TRBV6-7 and TRBJ1-1; perhaps TRBD1 as D (5 bases). Being an ORF, TRBV6-7 has a function that is uncertain. The CDR3 has 14 amino acids. The germline V and J ends were trimmed by 6 bases and 0 bases, with 11 bases remaining between them.

This clone was seen only once. The genes are TRBV6-5 and TRBJ1-6; no reliable D call. This CDR3 region has 15 residues. Trimming shortened V by 5 bases and J by 8 bases, and 16 bases separated the two germline ends. Germline CDR1 is MNHEY and CDR2 is SVGAGI. The CDR3 reads CASSPELRVDSPLHF. CDR3 bases: TGTGCCAGCAGTCCGGAGCTTCGAGTTGATTCACCCCTCCACTTT.

This rearrangement joins TRBV11-3 to TRBJ1-1; TRBD1 is a possible D gene (5 bases). The CDR3 is 16 amino acids. Trimming stripped 1 base from V and 5 bases from J, with 17 bases between. Germline CDR1 is SGHNT and CDR2 is YENEEA. The CDR3 loop reads CASSLGGVGRGTEAFF. CDR3 DNA sequence: TGTGCCAGCAGCTTAGGAGGCGTGGGCCGGGGGACTGAAGCTTTCTTT.